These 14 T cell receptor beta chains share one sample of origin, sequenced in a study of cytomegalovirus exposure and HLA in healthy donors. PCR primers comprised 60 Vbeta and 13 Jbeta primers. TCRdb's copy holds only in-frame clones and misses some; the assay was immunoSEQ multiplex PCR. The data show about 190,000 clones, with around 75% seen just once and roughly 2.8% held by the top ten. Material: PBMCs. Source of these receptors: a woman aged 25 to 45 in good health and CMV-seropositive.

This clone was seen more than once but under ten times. The CDR3 reads CASSYLTGTYEQYF. Written as DNA, the CDR3 is TGTGCCAGCAGTTACTTGACAGGGACCTACGAGCAGTACTTC. The chain combines TRBV6-6 with TRBJ2-7; 7 positions agree with TRBD1. Trimming took 1 base from V and 2 from J; bases not matched to a gene: 2. This CDR3 contains 14 residues. Germline V lookup: CDR1 MNHNY, CDR2 SVGAGI (reference sequence).

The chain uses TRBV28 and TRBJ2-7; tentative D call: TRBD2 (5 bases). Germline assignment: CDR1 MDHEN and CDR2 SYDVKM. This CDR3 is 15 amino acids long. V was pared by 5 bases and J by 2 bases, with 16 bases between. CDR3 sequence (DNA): TGTGCCAGCAGTATTGACGGGGAGCTGGCCTACGAGCAGTACTTC. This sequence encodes CASSIDGELAYEQYF.

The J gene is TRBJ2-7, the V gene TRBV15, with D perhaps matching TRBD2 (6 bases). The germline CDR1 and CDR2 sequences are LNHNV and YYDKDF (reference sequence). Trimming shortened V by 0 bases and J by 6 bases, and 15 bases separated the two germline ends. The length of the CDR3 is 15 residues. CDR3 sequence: CATSREGLEEGEQYF. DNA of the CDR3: TGTGCCACCAGCAGAGAGGGGTTGGAGGAGGGCGAGCAGTACTTC.

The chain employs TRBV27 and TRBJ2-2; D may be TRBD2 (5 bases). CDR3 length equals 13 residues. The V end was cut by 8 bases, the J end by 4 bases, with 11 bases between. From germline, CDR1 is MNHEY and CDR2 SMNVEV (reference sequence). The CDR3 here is CASSRGRTGELFF. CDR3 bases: TGTGCCAGCTCCCGGGGTCGCACCGGGGAGCTGTTTTTT.

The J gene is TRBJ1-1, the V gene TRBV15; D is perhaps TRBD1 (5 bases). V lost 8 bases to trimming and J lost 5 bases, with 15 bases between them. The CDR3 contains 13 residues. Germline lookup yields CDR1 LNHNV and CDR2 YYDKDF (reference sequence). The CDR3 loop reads CATAGRPGTEAFF. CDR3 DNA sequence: TGTGCCACCGCGGGACGCCCGGGGACTGAAGCTTTCTTT.

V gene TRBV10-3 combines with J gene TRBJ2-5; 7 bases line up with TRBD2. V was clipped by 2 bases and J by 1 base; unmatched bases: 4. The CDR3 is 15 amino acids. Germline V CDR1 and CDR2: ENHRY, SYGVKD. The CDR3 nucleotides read TGTGCCATCAGTGAGGGTGGGGAGGGCCAAGAGACCCAGTACTTC. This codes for CAISEGGEGQETQYF.

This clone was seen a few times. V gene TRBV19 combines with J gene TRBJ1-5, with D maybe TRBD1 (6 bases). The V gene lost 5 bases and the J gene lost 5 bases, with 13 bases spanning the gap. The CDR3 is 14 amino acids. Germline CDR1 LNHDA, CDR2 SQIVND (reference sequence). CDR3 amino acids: CASSRLQGYQPQHF. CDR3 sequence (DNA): TGTGCCAGTAGTCGTCTCCAGGGGTATCAGCCCCAGCATTTT.

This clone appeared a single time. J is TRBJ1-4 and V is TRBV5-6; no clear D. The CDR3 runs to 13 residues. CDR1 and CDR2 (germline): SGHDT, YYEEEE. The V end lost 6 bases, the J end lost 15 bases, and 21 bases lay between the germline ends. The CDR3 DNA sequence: TGTGCCAGCAACGGACCCGGAGAGGGTATATTGTTTTTT. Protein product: CASNGPGEGILFF.

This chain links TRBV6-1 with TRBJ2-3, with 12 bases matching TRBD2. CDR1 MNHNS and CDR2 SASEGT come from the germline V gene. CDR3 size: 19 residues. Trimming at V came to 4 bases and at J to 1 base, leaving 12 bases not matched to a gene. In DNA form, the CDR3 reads TGTGCCAGCAGTGTTCTTACTAGCGGGAGGAATTGGGGCACAGATACGCAGTATTTT. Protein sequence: CASSVLTSGRNWGTDTQYF.

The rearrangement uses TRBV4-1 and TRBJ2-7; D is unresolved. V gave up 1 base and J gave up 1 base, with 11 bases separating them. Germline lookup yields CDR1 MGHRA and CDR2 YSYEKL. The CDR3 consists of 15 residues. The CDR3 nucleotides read TGCGCCAGCAGCCAAGTCGAGGCCCTTTCCTACGAGCAGTACTTC. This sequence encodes CASSQVEALSYEQYF.

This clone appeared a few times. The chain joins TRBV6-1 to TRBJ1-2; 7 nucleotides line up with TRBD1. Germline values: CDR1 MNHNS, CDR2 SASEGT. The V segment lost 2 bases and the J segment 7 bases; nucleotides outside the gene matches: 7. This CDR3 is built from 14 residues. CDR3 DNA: TGTGCCAGCAGTGAAAGGAGGGGGCGGATTGGCTACACCTTC. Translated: CASSERRGRIGYTF.

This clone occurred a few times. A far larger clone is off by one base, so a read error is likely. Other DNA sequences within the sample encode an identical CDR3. CDR3 in DNA: TGCGCCAGCAGTTTAAAAATCTTTTGGGCAGGGTTCACAGATACGCAGTATTTT. Protein sequence: CASSLKIFWAGFTDTQYF. The rearrangement links TRBV28 to TRBJ2-3, with D perhaps TRBD1 (5 bases). Looked up from germline, CDR1 is MDHEN and CDR2 is SYDVKM. The CDR3 is 18 residues long.

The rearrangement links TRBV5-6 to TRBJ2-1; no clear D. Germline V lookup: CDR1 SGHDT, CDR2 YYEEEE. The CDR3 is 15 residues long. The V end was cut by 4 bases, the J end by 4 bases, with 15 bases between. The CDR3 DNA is TGTGCCAGCAGCCCCGAGTGGTACCGATACAATGAGCAGTTCTTC. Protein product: CASSPEWYRYNEQFF.

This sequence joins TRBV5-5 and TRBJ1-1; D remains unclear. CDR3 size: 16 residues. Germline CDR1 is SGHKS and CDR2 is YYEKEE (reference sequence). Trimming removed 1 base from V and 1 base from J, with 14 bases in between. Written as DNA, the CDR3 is TGTGCCAGCAGCTTGTTTAGGACTATAACGAACACTGAAGCTTTCTTT. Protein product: CASSLFRTITNTEAFF.